The 18 T cell receptor beta chains presented below share a single source sample, sequenced in a study of blood T cell repertoires in COVID-19. This table comes from immunoSEQ multiplex PCR, and its TCRdb copy is limited to in-frame clones, with some not included. The table shows roughly 160,000 clones, with 85% to 95% occurring only once. Material for sequencing was peripheral blood. These receptors all stem from a man between 45 and 60 years old with acute or convalescent COVID-19.

The chain carries TRBV5-1 and TRBJ2-5; D is possibly TRBD1 (5 bases). This CDR3 contains 18 residues. CDR1 is SGHRS, CDR2 YFSETQ, per germline. V lost 0 bases and J lost 9, with 27 bases in between. The CDR3 loop reads CASSLGPRQRLASPPQYF. For the CDR3, the DNA is TGCGCCAGCAGCTTGGGACCCCGACAGCGCTTGGCCTCCCCCCCCCAGTACTTC.

The chain uses TRBV7-9 and TRBJ2-5; 7 bases align to TRBD2. The CDR3 has 14 amino acids. With V trimmed by 4 bases and J by 2 bases, 4 bases remained unmatched. The germline V gene has CDR1 SEHNR and CDR2 FQNEAQ (reference sequence). CDR3 nucleotide sequence: TGTGCCAGCAGCTCCGCGGGAGCTCAAGAGACCCAGTACTTC. It is translated as CASSSAGAQETQYF.

The V gene is TRBV3-1 (or the pseudogene TRBV3-2), the J gene TRBJ2-1, with 7 bases identical to TRBD1. Germline V gene lookup returns CDR1 LGHDT and CDR2 YNNKEL (reference sequence). The junction had 17 bases not matched to a gene; V was cut back by 0 bases and J by 0 bases. This CDR3 contains 21 residues. As DNA, the CDR3 is TGTGCCAGCAGCCAAGATCGTGAGACAGGGCTCATTCTCAGCTCCTACAATGAGCAGTTCTTC. This translates into CASSQDRETGLILSSYNEQFF.

The rearrangement uses TRBV4-2 and TRBJ2-7; 9 bases map to TRBD2. The trim removed 3 bases at V and 0 bases at J, leaving 12 bases unmatched. Germline lookup yields CDR1 LGHNA and CDR2 YNFKEQ. The CDR3 runs 18 residues. The CDR3 loop reads CASSQAGGAGQLSYEQYF. The CDR3 DNA reads as TGTGCCAGCAGCCAGGCGGGGGGGGCGGGACAGCTCTCCTACGAGCAGTACTTC.

This chain links TRBV28 with TRBJ1-2, with 7 positions matching TRBD1. This CDR3 region has 13 residues. Germline assignment: CDR1 MDHEN and CDR2 SYDVKM. J gave up 3 bases and V 7 bases, and 5 bases lay outside the gene matches. The CDR3 sequence is CASTVGTDYGYTF. CDR3 DNA sequence: TGTGCCAGCACCGTTGGGACAGACTATGGCTACACCTTC.

This clone was seen just once. V is TRBV7-9 and J is TRBJ1-1, with no clear D. This CDR3 comprises 15 residues. V gave up 5 bases and J gave up 0 bases, with 13 bases separating them. Germline V CDR1 and CDR2: SEHNR, FQNEAQ (reference sequence). In DNA form, the CDR3 reads TGTGCCAGCAGCCCCCGGGGTCGGATGAACACTGAAGCTTTCTTT. This codes for CASSPRGRMNTEAFF. Combining the CDR3 with reference TRBV7-9 and TRBJ1-1 gives the whole variable domain DTGVSQNPRHKITKRGQNVTFRCDPISEHNRLYWYRQTLGQGPEFLTYFQNEAQLEKSRLLSDRFSAERPKGSFSTLEIQRTEQGDSAMYLCASSPRGRMNTEAFFGQGTRLTVV.

This clone has only one observation. The CDR3 DNA is TGTGCCAGCAGTTTCACCCTAGGACTAGCGGGATTCACCGGGGAGCTGTTTTTT. Residues: CASSFTLGLAGFTGELFF. The chain links TRBV28 to TRBJ2-2; 12 bases fit TRBD2. Germline CDR1 MDHEN, CDR2 SYDVKM. The J segment lost 4 bases and the V segment lost 3 bases, leaving 9 bases of the junction unmatched. CDR3 length: 18 amino acids.

The gene calls are TRBV5-1 and TRBJ2-3; no firm D call. CDR3 length: 14 amino acids. V gave up 1 base and J gave up 3 bases, with 9 bases separating them. Germline V gene lookup returns CDR1 SGHRS and CDR2 YFSETQ. This CDR3 reads CASSLNTETDTQYF. The CDR3 region has the DNA TGCGCCAGCAGCTTGAACACAGAAACAGATACGCAGTATTTT.

This clone is a singleton in its sample. The chain recombines TRBV9 with TRBJ2-2; TRBD2 aligns across 7 bases. The V gene's germline CDR1 is SGDLS and CDR2 YYNGEE. CDR3 length: 15 amino acids. J was trimmed by 1 base and V by 0 bases; bases with no gene match: 0. CDR3 in DNA: TGTGCCAGCAGCGTAGGCGGGGGGAACACCGGGGAGCTGTTTTTT. Its protein is CASSVGGGNTGELFF.

As to this clone: One end of the junction fails to match germline, which may point to a read error. The chain employs TRBV19 and TRBJ2-1, with 13 bases identical to TRBD2. In germline, CDR1 is LNHDA, CDR2 SQIVND (reference sequence). The CDR3 totals 13 residues. This chain's CDR3 is CASSTGLAGVSLF. DNA of the CDR3: TGTGCCAGTAGTACAGGACTAGCGGGAGTCTCTCTCTTC.

This chain uses TRBV6-5 with TRBJ1-1, with D uncertain. This CDR3 contains 15 residues. Per the germline V gene, CDR1 is MNHEY and CDR2 is SVGAGI. V was cut by 6 bases and J by 2 bases, with 16 bases left in between. CDR3 DNA sequence: TGTGCCAGCAGACCCCTCCCGCGGAGCAACACTGAAGCTTTCTTT. Translated: CASRPLPRSNTEAFF.

The DNA for the CDR3 is TGTGCCAGCAGCTTTGGGACAGGAGATAACTATGGCTACACCTTC. As protein: CASSFGTGDNYGYTF. The chain uses TRBV7-9 and TRBJ1-2; 8 nucleotides line up with TRBD1. V was clipped by 3 bases and J by 1 base; unmatched bases: 4. Germline assignment: CDR1 SEHNR and CDR2 FQNEAQ (reference sequence). This CDR3 region has 15 residues.

This rearrangement joins TRBV4-1 to TRBJ1-5; D may be TRBD1 (6 bases). The CDR3 is 15 residues long. V was clipped by 1 base and J by 3 bases, with 10 bases between them. CDR1 and CDR2 from the germline V gene are MGHRA and YSYEKL. The CDR3 is CASSQAGTPNQPQHF. The CDR3 DNA is TGCGCCAGCAGCCAAGCGGGGACACCCAATCAGCCCCAGCATTTT.

V and J are TRBV4-1 and TRBJ2-1; TRBD1 is a possible D gene (5 bases). The CDR3 is 14 residues long. Looked up from germline, CDR1 is MGHRA and CDR2 is YSYEKL. The V end lost 6 bases, the J end lost 6 bases, and 15 bases lay between the germline ends. DNA for the CDR3: TGCGCCAGCAGGGCGGCAGGGATTTTCAATGAGCAGTTCTTC. Its translation: CASRAAGIFNEQFF.

The CDR3 sequence is CASSYDKRYEQYF. CDR3 DNA sequence: TGTGCCAGCAGTTACGACAAGAGATACGAGCAGTACTTC. The chain carries TRBV6-6 and TRBJ2-7; D unclear. Germline CDR1 and CDR2: MNHNY and SVGAGI (reference sequence). The CDR3 is made up of 13 amino acids. The germline V and J ends were trimmed by 2 bases and 4 bases, with 9 bases remaining between them.

This chain links TRBV18 with TRBJ1-2, with TRBD1 matching 10 bases. Losses at the gene ends were 6 bases for V and 4 bases for J; bases not matched to a gene: 5. The CDR3 is 14 amino acids. Looked up from germline, CDR1 is KGHSH and CDR2 is LQKENI. The CDR3 spells CASSPTGGVYGYTF. The CDR3 coding sequence is TGTGCCAGCTCGCCGACAGGGGGCGTCTATGGCTACACCTTC.

The chain recombines TRBV2 with TRBJ1-1; no firm D call. The V end was cut by 7 bases, the J end by 1 base, with 13 bases between. Per the germline V gene, CDR1 is SNHLY and CDR2 is FYNNEI. The CDR3 runs 14 residues. The CDR3, as DNA: TGTGCCAGCACGGCGGTAAAGAAGAACACTGAAGCTTTCTTT. Translated, it gives CASTAVKKNTEAFF.

The J gene is TRBJ2-7, the V gene TRBV6-1; a weak D match, TRBD1 (5 bases). The CDR3 consists of 15 residues. Germline values: CDR1 MNHNS, CDR2 SASEGT. V gave up 3 bases and J gave up 2 bases, with 14 bases separating them. CDR3 nucleotides: TGTGCCAGCAGTGACGCGTGGGAACAGGCCTACGAGCAGTACTTC. Encoded protein: CASSDAWEQAYEQYF.